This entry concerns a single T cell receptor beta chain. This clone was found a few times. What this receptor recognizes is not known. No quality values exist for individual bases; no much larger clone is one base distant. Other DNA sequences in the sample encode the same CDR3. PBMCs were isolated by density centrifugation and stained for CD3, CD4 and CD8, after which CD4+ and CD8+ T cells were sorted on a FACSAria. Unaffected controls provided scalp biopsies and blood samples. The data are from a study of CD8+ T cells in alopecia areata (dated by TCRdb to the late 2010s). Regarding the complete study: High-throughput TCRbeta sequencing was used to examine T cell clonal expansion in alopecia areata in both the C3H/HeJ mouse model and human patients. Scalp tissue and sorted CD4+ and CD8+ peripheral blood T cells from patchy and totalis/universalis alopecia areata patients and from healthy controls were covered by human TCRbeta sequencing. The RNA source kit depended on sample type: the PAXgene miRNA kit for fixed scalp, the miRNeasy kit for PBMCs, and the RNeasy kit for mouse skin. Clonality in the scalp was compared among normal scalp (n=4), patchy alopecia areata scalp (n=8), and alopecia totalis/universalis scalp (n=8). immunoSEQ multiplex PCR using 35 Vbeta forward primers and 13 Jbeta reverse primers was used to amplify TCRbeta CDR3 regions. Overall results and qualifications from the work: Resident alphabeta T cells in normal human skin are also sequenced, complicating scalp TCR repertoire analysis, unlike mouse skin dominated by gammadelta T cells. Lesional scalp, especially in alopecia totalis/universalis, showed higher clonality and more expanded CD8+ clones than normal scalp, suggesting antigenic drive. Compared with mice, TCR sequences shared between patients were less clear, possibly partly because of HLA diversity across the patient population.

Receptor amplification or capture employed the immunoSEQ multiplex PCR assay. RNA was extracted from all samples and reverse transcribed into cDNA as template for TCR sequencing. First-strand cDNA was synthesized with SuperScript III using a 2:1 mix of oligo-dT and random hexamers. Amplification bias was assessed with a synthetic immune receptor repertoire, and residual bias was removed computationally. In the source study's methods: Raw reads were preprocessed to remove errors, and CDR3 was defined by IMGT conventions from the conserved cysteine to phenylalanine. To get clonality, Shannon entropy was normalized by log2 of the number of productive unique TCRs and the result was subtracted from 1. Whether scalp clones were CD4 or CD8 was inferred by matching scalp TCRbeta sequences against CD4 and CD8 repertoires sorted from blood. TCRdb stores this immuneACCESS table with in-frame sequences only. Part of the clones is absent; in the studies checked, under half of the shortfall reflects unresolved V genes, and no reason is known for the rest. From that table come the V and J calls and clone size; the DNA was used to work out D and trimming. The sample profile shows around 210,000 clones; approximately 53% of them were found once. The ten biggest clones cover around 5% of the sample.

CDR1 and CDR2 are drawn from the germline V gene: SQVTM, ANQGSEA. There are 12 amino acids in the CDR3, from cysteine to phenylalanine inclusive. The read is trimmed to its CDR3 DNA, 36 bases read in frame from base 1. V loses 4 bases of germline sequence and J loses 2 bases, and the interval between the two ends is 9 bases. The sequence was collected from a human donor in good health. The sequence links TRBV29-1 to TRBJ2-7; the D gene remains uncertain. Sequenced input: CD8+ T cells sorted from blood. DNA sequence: TGCAGCGTTGGTGCCGGTCCCTACGAGCAGTACTTC. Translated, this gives CSVGAGPYEQYF.